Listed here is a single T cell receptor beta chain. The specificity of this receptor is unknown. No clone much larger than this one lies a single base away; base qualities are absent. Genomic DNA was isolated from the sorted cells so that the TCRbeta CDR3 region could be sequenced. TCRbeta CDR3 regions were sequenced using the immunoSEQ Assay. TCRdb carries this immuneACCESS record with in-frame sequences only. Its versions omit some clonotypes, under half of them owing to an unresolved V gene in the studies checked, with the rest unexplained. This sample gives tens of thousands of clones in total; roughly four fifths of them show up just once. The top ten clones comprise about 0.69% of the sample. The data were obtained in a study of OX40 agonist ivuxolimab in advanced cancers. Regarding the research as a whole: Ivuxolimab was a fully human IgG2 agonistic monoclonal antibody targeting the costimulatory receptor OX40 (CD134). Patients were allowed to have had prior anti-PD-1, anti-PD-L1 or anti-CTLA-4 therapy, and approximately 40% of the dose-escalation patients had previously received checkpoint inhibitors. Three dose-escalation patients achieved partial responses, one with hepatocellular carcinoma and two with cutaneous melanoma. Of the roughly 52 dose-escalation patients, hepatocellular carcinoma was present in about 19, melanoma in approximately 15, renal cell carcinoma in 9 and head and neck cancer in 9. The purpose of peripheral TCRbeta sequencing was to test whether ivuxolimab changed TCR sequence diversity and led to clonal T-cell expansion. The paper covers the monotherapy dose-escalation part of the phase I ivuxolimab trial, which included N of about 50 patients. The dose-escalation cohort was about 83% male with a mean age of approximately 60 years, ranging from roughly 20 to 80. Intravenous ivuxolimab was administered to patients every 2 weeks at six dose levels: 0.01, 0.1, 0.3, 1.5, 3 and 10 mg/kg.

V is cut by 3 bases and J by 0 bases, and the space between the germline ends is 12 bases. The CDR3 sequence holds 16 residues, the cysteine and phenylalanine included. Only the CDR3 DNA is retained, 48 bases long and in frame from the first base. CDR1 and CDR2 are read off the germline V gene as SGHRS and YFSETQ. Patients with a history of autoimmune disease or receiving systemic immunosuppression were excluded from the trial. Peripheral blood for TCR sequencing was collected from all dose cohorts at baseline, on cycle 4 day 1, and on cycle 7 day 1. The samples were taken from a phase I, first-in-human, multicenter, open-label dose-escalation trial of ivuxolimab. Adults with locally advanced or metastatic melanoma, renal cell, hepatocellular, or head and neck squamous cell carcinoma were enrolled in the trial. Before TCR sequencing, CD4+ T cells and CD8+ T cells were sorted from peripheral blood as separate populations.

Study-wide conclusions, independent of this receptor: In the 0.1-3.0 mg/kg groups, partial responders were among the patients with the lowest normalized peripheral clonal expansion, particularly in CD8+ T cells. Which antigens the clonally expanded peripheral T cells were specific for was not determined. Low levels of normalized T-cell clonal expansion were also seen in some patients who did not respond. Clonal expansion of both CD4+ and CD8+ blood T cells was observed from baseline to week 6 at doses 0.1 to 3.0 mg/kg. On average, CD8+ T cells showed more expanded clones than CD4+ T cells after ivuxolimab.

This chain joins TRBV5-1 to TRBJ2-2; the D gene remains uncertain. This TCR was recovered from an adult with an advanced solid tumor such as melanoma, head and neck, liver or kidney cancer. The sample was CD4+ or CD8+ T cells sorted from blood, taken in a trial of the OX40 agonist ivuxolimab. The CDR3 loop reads CASSSQTLANTGELFF. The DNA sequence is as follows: TGCGCCAGCAGCTCTCAGACCCTCGCGAACACCGGGGAGCTGTTTTTT.